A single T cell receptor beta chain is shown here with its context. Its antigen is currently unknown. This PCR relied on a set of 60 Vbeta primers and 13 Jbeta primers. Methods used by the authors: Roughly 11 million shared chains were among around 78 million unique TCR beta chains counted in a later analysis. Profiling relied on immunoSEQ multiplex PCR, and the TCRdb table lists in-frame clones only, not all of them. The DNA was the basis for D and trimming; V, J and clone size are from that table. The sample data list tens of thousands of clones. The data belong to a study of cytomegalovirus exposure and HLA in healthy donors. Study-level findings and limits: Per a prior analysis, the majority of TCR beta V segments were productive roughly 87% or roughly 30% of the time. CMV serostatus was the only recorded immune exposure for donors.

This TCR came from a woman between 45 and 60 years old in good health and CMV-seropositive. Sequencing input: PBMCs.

CDR3 residues: CASSWTGINEQYF. CDR3 sequence (DNA): TGTGCCAGCAGCTGGACAGGGATCAACGAGCAGTACTTC. V and J are TRBV27 and TRBJ2-7, with 8 nucleotides matching TRBD1. V lost 6 bases to trimming and J lost 5 bases; unmatched junction nucleotides: 6. The CDR3 spans 13 residues. Germline CDR1 MNHEY, CDR2 SMNVEV (reference sequence).